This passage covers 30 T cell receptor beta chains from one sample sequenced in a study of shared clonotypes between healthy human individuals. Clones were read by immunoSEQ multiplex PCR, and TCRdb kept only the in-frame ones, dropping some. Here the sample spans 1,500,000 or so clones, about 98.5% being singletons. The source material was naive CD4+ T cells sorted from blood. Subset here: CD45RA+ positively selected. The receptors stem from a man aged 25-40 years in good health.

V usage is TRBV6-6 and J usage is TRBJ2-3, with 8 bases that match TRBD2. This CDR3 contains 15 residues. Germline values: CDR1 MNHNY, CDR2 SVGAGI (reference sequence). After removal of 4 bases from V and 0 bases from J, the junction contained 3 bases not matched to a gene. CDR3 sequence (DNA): TGTGCCAGCAGTTCAACTAGCGGCAGCACAGATACGCAGTATTTT. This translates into CASSSTSGSTDTQYF.

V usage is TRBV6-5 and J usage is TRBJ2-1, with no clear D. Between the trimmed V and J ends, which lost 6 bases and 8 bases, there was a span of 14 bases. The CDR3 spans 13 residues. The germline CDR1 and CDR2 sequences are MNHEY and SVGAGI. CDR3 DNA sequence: TGTGCCAGCAGCATACTGAGGTCTCATGAGCAGTTCTTC. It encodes CASSILRSHEQFF.

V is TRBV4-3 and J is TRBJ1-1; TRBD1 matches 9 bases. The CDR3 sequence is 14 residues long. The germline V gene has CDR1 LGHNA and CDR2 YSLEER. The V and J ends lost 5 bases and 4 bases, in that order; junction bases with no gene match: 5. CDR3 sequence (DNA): TGCGCCAGCAGCTCCGGGACAGGGTCCACTGAAGCTTTCTTT. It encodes CASSSGTGSTEAFF.

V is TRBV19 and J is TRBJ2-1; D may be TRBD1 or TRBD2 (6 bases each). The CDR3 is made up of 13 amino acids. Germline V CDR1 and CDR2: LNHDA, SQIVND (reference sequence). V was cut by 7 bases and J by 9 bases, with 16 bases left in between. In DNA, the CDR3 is TGTGCCAGTACCGATACACAGGGAGGTGAGCAGTTCTTC. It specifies CASTDTQGGEQFF.

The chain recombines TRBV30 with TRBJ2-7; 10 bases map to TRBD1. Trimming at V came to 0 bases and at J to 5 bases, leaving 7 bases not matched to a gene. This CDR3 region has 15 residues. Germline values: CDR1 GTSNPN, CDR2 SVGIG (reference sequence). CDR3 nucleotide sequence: TGTGCCTGGAGTGTACGGACAGGGGGTGTGAACGAGCAGTACTTC. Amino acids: CAWSVRTGGVNEQYF. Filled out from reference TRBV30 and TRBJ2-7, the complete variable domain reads SQTIHQWPATLVQPVGSPLSLECTVEGTSNPNLYWYRQAAGRGLQLLFYSVGIGQISSEVPQNLSASRPQDRQFILSSKKLLLSDSGFYLCAWSVRTGGVNEQYFGPGTRLTVT.

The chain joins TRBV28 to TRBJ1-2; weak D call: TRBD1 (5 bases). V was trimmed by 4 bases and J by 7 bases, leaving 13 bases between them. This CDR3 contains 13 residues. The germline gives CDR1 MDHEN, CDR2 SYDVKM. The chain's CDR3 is CASSSQGLGGYTF. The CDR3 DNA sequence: TGTGCCAGCAGTTCGCAGGGCTTGGGTGGCTACACCTTC.

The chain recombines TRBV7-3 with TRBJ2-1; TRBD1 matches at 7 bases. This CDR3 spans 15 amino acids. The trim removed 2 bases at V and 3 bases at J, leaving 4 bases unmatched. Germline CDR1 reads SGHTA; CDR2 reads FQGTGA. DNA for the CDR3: TGTGCCAGCAGCTTAGAAGGGGGCCGCTACAATGAGCAGTTCTTC. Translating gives CASSLEGGRYNEQFF.

CDR3: CASRTGTGVNEQFF. The CDR3 bases are TGTGCCAGCAGGACCGGGACAGGGGTCAATGAGCAGTTCTTC. The gene calls are TRBV2 and TRBJ2-1, with 10 bases aligning to TRBD1. In germline, CDR1 is SNHLY, CDR2 FYNNEI. This CDR3 has 14 amino acids. J gave up 6 bases and V 6 bases, and 5 bases lay outside the gene matches.

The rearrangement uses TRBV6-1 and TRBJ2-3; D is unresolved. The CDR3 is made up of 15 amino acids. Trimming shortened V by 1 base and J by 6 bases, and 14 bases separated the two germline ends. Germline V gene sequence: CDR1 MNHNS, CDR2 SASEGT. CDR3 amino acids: CASSEGLGRMDTQYF. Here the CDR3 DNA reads TGTGCCAGCAGTGAAGGTTTAGGGCGTATGGATACGCAGTATTTT.

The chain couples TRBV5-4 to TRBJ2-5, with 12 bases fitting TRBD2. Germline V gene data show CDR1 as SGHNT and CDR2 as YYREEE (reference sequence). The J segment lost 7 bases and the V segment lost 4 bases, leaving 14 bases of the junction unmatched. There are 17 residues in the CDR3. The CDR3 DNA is TGTGCCAGCAGCCTCTTCTCCCGACTAGCGGGAGAAGGGACCCAGTACTTC. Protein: CASSLFSRLAGEGTQYF. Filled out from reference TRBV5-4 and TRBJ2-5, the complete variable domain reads ETGVTQSPTHLIKTRGQQVTLRCSSQSGHNTVSWYQQALGQGPQFIFQYYREEENGRGNFPPRFSGLQFPNYSSELNVNALELDDSALYLCASSLFSRLAGEGTQYFGPGTRLLVL.

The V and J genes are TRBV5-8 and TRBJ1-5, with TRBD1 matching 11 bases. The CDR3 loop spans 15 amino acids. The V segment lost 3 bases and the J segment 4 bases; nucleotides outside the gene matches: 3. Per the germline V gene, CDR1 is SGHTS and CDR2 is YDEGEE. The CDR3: CASSSGQGVNQPQHF. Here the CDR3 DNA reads TGTGCCAGCAGCTCGGGACAGGGGGTAAATCAGCCCCAGCATTTT.

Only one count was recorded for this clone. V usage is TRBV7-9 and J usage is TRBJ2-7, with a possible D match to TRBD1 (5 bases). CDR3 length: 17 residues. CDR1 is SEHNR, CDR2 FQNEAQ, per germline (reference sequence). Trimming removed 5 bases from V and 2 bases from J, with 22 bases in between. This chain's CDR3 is CASSPAPQGRKTYEQYF. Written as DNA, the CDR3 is TGTGCCAGCAGCCCAGCGCCCCAGGGAAGAAAAACCTACGAGCAGTACTTC.

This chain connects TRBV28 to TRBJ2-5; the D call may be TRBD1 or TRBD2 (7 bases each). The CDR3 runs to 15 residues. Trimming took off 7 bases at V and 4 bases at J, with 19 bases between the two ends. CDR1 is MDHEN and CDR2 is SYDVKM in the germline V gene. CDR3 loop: CASKKPQGEGETQYF. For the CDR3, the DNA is TGTGCCAGCAAGAAACCCCAGGGGGAGGGAGAGACCCAGTACTTC.

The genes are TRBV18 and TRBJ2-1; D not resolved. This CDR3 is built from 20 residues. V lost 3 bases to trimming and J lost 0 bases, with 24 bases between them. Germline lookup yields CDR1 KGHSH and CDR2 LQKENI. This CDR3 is CASSPVDPKSRRLSYNEQFF. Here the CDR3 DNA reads TGTGCCAGCTCACCGGTAGACCCGAAGAGCAGGAGACTCTCCTACAATGAGCAGTTCTTC.

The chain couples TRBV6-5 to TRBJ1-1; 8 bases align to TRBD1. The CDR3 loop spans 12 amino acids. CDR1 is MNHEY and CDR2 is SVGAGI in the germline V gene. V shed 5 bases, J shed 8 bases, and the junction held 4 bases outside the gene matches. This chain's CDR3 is CASSTGTGEAFF. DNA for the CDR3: TGTGCCAGCAGTACCGGGACAGGAGAAGCTTTCTTT.

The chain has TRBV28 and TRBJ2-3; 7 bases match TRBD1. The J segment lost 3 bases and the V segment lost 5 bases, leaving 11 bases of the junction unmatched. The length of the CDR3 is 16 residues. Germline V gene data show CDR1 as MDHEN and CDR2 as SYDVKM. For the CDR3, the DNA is TGTGCCAGCAGTCTCCCCCAAAGGGGGCGGACAGATACGCAGTATTTT. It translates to CASSLPQRGRTDTQYF. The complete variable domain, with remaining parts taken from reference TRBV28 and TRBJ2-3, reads DVKVTQSSRYLVKRTGEKVFLECVQDMDHENMFWYRQDPGLGLRLIYFSYDVKMKEKGDIPEGYSVSREKKERFSLILESASTNQTSMYLCASSLPQRGRTDTQYFGPGTRLTVL.

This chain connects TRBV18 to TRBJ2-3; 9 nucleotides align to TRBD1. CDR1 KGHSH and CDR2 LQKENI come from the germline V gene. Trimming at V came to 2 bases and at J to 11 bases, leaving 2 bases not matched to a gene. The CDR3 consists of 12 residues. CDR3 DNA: TGTGCCAGCTCACCAGTGGGACAGGGGCAGTATTTT. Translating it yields CASSPVGQGQYF.

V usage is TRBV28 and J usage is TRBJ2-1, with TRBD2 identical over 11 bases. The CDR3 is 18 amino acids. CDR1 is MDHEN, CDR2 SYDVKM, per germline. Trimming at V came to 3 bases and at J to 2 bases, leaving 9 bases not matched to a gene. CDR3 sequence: CASSLHPTSGRAYNEQFF. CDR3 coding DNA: TGTGCCAGCAGTTTGCACCCTACTAGCGGGAGAGCCTACAATGAGCAGTTCTTC. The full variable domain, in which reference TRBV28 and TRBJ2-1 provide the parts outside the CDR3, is DVKVTQSSRYLVKRTGEKVFLECVQDMDHENMFWYRQDPGLGLRLIYFSYDVKMKEKGDIPEGYSVSREKKERFSLILESASTNQTSMYLCASSLHPTSGRAYNEQFFGPGTRLTVL.

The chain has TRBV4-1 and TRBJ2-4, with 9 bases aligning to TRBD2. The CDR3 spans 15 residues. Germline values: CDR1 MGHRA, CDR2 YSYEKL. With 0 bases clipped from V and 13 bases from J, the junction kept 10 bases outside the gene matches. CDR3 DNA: TGCGCCAGCAGCCAAGAAGGAACTTTTCTAGCGGGGCAGTACTTC. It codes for CASSQEGTFLAGQYF.

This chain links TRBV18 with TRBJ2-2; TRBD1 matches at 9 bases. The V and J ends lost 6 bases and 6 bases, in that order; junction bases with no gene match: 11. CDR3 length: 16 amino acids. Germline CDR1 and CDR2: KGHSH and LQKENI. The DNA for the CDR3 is TGTGCCAGCTCCCTACAACAGGGGGCGCGCGCCGGGGAGCTGTTTTTT. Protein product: CASSLQQGARAGELFF.

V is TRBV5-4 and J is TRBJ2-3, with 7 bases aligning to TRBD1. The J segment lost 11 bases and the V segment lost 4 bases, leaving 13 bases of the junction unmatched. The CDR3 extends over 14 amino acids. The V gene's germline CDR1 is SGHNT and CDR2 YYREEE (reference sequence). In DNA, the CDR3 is TGTGCCAGCAGCAATGGACAGGTACCCCAAGGGCAGTATTTT. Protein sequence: CASSNGQVPQGQYF.

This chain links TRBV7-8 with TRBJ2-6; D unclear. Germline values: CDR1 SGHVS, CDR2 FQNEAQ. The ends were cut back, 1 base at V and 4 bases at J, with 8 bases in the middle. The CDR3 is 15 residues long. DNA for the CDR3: TGTGCCAGCAGCTTAGTCCCGCGAGGGGCCAACGTCCTGACTTTC. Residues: CASSLVPRGANVLTF.

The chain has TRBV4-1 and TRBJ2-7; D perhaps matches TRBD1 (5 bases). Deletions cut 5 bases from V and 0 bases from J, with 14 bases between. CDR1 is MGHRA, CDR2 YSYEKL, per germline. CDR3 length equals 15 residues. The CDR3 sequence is CASSGWGRNSYEQYF. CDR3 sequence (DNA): TGCGCCAGCAGCGGATGGGGCCGGAACTCCTACGAGCAGTACTTC.

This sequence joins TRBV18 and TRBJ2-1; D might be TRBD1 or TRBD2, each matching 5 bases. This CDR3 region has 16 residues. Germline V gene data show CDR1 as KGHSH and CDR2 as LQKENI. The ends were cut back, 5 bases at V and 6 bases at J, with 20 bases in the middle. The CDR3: CASSATGTSRINEQFF. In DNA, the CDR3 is TGTGCCAGCTCAGCCACCGGGACGTCGAGAATCAATGAGCAGTTCTTC. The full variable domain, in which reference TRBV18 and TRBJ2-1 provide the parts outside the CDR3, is NAGVMQNPRHLVRRRGQEARLRCSPMKGHSHVYWYRQLPEEGLKFMVYLQKENIIDESGMPKERFSAEFPKEGPSILRIQQVVRGDSAAYFCASSATGTSRINEQFFGPGTRLTVL.

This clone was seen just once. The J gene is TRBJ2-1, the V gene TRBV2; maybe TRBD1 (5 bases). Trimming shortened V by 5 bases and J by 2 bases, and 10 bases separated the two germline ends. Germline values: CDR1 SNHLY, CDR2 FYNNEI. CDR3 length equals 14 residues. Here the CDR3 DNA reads TGTGCCAGCAGTCCCCAGACAGCCTACAATGAGCAGTTCTTC. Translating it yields CASSPQTAYNEQFF. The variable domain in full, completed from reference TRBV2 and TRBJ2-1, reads EPEVTQTPSHQVTQMGQEVILRCVPISNHLYFYWYRQILGQKVEFLVSFYNNEISEKSEIFDDQFSVERPDGSNFTLKIRSTKLEDSAMYFCASSPQTAYNEQFFGPGTRLTVL.

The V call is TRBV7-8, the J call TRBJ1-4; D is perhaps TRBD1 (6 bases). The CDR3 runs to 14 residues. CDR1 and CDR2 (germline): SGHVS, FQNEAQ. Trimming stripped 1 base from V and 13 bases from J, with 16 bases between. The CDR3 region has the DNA TGTGCCAGCAGCTTAGGCTTCCAGGGGAAGAGACTGTTTTTT. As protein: CASSLGFQGKRLFF.

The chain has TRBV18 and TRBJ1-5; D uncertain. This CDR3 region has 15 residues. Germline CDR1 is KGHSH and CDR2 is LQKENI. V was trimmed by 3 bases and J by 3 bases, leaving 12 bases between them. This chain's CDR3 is CASSPIPLYNQPQHF. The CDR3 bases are TGTGCCAGCTCACCTATCCCTCTGTACAATCAGCCCCAGCATTTT.

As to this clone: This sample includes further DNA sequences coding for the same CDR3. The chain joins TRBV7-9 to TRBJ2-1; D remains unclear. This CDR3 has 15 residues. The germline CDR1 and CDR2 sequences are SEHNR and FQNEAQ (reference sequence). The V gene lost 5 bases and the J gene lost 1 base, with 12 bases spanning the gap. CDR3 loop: CASSPLGSSYNEQFF. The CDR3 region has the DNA TGTGCCAGCAGCCCCCTGGGCAGTTCCTACAATGAGCAGTTCTTC.

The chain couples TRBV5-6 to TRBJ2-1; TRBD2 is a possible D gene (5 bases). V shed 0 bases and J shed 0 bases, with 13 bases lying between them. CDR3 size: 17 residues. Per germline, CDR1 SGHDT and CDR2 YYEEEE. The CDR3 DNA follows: TGTGCCAGCAGCTTGGGTCTTAGCGCCAGCTCCTACAATGAGCAGTTCTTC. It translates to CASSLGLSASSYNEQFF.

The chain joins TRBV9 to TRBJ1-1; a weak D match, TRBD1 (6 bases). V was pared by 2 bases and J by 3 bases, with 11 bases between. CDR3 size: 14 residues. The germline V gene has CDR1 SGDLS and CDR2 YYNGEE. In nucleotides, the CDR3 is TGTGCCAGCAGCGTGACAGGTTGGGACACTGAAGCTTTCTTT. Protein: CASSVTGWDTEAFF.